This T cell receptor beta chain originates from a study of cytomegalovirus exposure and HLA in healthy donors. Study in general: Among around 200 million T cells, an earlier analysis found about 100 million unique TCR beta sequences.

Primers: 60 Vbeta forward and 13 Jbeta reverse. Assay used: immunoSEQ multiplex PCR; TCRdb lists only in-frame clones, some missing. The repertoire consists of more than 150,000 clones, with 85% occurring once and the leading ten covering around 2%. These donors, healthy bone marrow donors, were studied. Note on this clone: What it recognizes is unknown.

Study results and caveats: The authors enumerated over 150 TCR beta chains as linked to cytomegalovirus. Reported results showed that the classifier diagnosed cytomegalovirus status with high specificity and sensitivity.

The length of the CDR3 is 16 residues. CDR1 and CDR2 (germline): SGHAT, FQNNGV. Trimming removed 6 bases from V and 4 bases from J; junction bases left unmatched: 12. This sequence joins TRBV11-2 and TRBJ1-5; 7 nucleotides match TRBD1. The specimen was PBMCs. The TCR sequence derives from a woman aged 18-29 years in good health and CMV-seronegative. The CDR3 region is CASSGEGGARNQPQHF. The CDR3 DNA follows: TGTGCCAGCAGTGGCGAAGGGGGCGCGAGGAATCAGCCCCAGCATTTT. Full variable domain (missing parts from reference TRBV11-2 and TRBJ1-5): EAGVAQSPRYKIIEKRQSVAFWCNPISGHATLYWYQQILGQGPKLLIQFQNNGVVDDSQLPKDRFSAERLKGVDSTLKIQPAKLEDSAVYLCASSGEGGARNQPQHFGDGTRLSIL.